This T cell receptor (beta chain) was sequenced for a study of cytomegalovirus exposure and HLA in healthy donors. Study-level findings and limits: Rare TCR sequences dominated, though some public TCRs recurred in many donors. Available immune exposure information was restricted to CMV serostatus only. The study recorded 150 to 200 TCR beta chains that were cytomegalovirus-associated.

The CDR3 has 13 residues. V shed 7 bases and J shed 3 bases, with 13 bases lying between them. Per the germline V gene, CDR1 is MNHNS and CDR2 is SASEGT. Concerning this clone: Its antigen is undetermined.

It was with 60 Vbeta and 13 Jbeta primers that the PCR ran. The table came from immunoSEQ multiplex PCR; TCRdb's copy has only in-frame clones and leaves some out. The sample consists of 150,000 to 200,000 clones, 80% of them appearing once. The sequenced sample was PBMCs. The sequence was obtained from a woman in her thirties or forties in good health and CMV-seronegative. The rearrangement joins TRBV6-1 to TRBJ2-7; D uncertain. The CDR3, as DNA: TGTGCCAGCACAGGTGGATATAGCTACGAGCAGTACTTC. Its protein product is CASTGGYSYEQYF.